The 31 T cell receptor beta chains below all came from one sample that was sequenced in a study of shared clonotypes between healthy human individuals. The repertoire was sequenced with immunoSEQ multiplex PCR; TCRdb's copy has only in-frame clones and lacks some. Of more than 550,000 clones in the sample, roughly 87% were seen once. Sequenced sample: memory CD8+ T cells from PBMCs. Noted subset: CD45RO+ cells pooled with CCR7-negative TemRA cells. Source of these receptors: a man aged 18 to 29 in good health. Some clones in this sample may be carry-over from other donors' samples.

V and J are TRBV28 and TRBJ2-3, with 8 bases that match TRBD2. V lost 2 bases and J lost 2; bases outside the gene matches: 18. CDR1 and CDR2 (germline): MDHEN, SYDVKM. The CDR3 length is 20 residues. The CDR3 protein is CASSLKRGSSGRGDTDTQYF. The CDR3, as DNA: TGTGCCAGCAGTTTAAAGAGGGGGTCTAGCGGGCGGGGAGACACAGATACGCAGTATTTT.

The chain joins TRBV2 to TRBJ2-7; D is possibly TRBD1 (6 bases). This CDR3 has 14 amino acids. V lost 5 bases and J lost 5, with 16 bases in between. Germline-derived CDR1 and CDR2 are SNHLY and FYNNEI. The CDR3 DNA follows: TGTGCCAGCAGTCTAGTCAGGGGTATCAACGAGCAGTACTTC. Its protein product is CASSLVRGINEQYF.

The chain uses TRBV7-8 and TRBJ2-7, with D possibly being TRBD1 (5 bases). Trimming cost V 1 base and J 4 bases, with 8 bases left between them. The CDR3 consists of 13 residues. Germline values: CDR1 SGHVS, CDR2 FQNEAQ. The CDR3 sequence: CASSLVGHYEQYF. As DNA, the CDR3 is TGTGCCAGCAGCTTAGTAGGACATTACGAGCAGTACTTC.

This chain uses TRBV19 with TRBJ2-7, with TRBD2 as a possible D gene (5 bases). This CDR3 has 14 amino acids. V was trimmed by 3 bases and J by 3 bases, leaving 12 bases between them. Germline V lookup: CDR1 LNHDA, CDR2 SQIVND (reference sequence). The CDR3 loop is CASSIRRDGYEQYF. The CDR3, as DNA: TGTGCCAGTAGTATCCGCCGGGATGGCTACGAGCAGTACTTC.

The chain has TRBV27 and TRBJ2-1; 9 bases align to TRBD2. Germline CDR1 is MNHEY and CDR2 is SMNVEV (reference sequence). The CDR3 is made up of 14 amino acids. V shed 7 bases, J shed 3 bases, and the junction held 4 bases outside the gene matches. CDR3 coding DNA: TGTGCCAGCATATCACTAGCGGGCTACAATGAGCAGTTCTTC. Translated, it gives CASISLAGYNEQFF.

This clone has at least ten counts. The sample holds other DNA sequences that translate to the same CDR3. This chain connects TRBV5-4 to TRBJ1-1; D might be TRBD1 (5 bases). The CDR3 runs to 16 residues. Trimming removed 3 bases at V and 0 bases at J, with 15 bases between. Germline-derived CDR1 and CDR2 are SGHNT and YYREEE (reference sequence). CDR3 sequence reads: CASSSREVSLNTEAFF. CDR3 coding DNA: TGTGCCAGCAGCTCCAGGGAGGTTTCCCTGAACACTGAAGCTTTCTTT.

This chain uses TRBV28 with TRBJ2-1, with D maybe TRBD2 (6 bases). The CDR3 loop spans 11 amino acids. Germline V CDR1 and CDR2: MDHEN, SYDVKM. V lost 7 bases and J 9 bases, leaving 10 bases between the germline ends. CDR3: CASILGGEQFF. The CDR3 coding sequence is TGTGCCAGCATTCTGGGAGGTGAGCAGTTCTTC.

This CDR3 reads CASCLAGGYNEQFF. The CDR3 DNA is TGTGCCAGCTGCCTAGCGGGTGGCTACAATGAGCAGTTCTTC. The V and J genes are TRBV7-9 and TRBJ2-1, with 8 bases aligning to TRBD2. The CDR3 length is 14 residues. After removal of 8 bases from V and 3 bases from J, the junction contained 6 bases not matched to a gene. Looked up from germline, CDR1 is SEHNR and CDR2 is FQNEAQ (reference sequence). The full variable domain, its missing parts supplied by reference TRBV7-9 and TRBJ2-1, is DTGVSQNPRHKITKRGQNVTFRCDPISEHNRLYWYRQTLGQGPEFLTYFQNEAQLEKSRLLSDRFSAERPKGSFSTLEIQRTEQGDSAMYLCASCLAGGYNEQFFGPGTRLTVL.

The chain has TRBV7-6 and TRBJ2-1; D gene unclear. V shed 5 bases and J shed 3 bases, with 11 bases lying between them. CDR1 is SGHVS and CDR2 is FNYEAQ in the germline V gene. This CDR3 has 14 residues. The CDR3 nucleotides are TGTGCCAGCAGCGACCGGTCCTACTACAATGAGCAGTTCTTC. This gives the protein CASSDRSYYNEQFF.

This chain links TRBV10-3 with TRBJ1-2; tentatively, D is TRBD1 (6 bases). The V gene's germline CDR1 is ENHRY and CDR2 SYGVKD. This CDR3 is 14 amino acids long. Trimming pared 6 bases from V and 8 bases from J, leaving 19 bases between. CDR3 sequence (DNA): TGTGCCATCAGCGGACAGTGGCCCCTATCCGGCTACACCTTC. Its protein product is CAISGQWPLSGYTF.

The chain carries TRBV29-1 and TRBJ2-2, with 7 bases aligning to TRBD1. The trim removed 7 bases at V and 2 bases at J, leaving 10 bases unmatched. The CDR3 contains 15 residues. Germline V lookup: CDR1 SQVTM, CDR2 ANQGSEA. CDR3 DNA sequence: TGCAGCGCCGGGACAGCAAAGTCCAACACCGGGGAGCTGTTTTTT. Amino acid sequence: CSAGTAKSNTGELFF.

This chain uses TRBV27 with TRBJ1-5; D perhaps matches TRBD1 (5 bases). The V end was cut by 2 bases, the J end by 6 bases, with 11 bases between. Germline V gives CDR1 MNHEY, CDR2 SMNVEV (reference sequence). The length of the CDR3 is 14 residues. The CDR3: CASSLLGESQPQHF. DNA for the CDR3: TGTGCCAGCAGTTTACTAGGGGAGAGTCAGCCCCAGCATTTT.

This chain connects TRBV10-3 to TRBJ2-1; TRBD2 aligns across 7 bases. The trim removed 10 bases at V and 0 bases at J, leaving 6 bases unmatched. The V gene's germline CDR1 is ENHRY and CDR2 SYGVKD. There are 14 residues in the CDR3. CDR3 sequence (DNA): TGTGCCACACGGGACTACAGCTCCTACAATGAGCAGTTCTTC. This translates into CATRDYSSYNEQFF.

J is TRBJ1-6 and V is TRBV6-1; 8 bases match TRBD1. Germline trimming cut 4 bases from V and 4 bases from J; bases unmatched to any gene: 9. The germline gives CDR1 MNHNS, CDR2 SASEGT. This CDR3 spans 17 amino acids. CDR3 bases: TGTGCCAGCAGTGCTATCTCCACAGGGGGGTATAATTCACCCCTCCACTTT. This sequence encodes CASSAISTGGYNSPLHF.

The chain links TRBV19 to TRBJ1-1; no clear D gene. V lost 5 bases, J lost 0 bases, and 10 bases lay in between. Germline assignment: CDR1 LNHDA and CDR2 SQIVND (reference sequence). This CDR3 is 14 amino acids long. CDR3 bases: TGTGCCAGTAGTCCCTTTCCCTTGAACACTGAAGCTTTCTTT. This gives the protein CASSPFPLNTEAFF.

V usage is TRBV4-2 and J usage is TRBJ1-4; 10 nucleotides match TRBD1. Germline V gives CDR1 LGHNA, CDR2 YNFKEQ. CDR3 length: 15 amino acids. V trimming: 2 bases; J trimming: 6 bases; junction bases outside the gene matches: 3. The CDR3 DNA is TGTGCCAGCAGCCAACCGGGGACAGGGGATGAAAAACTGTTTTTT. Protein sequence: CASSQPGTGDEKLFF.

The J gene is TRBJ2-1, the V gene TRBV4-1; 7 positions match TRBD1. The CDR3 spans 19 residues. Germline trimming cut 0 bases from V and 8 bases from J; bases unmatched to any gene: 19. Germline CDR1 is MGHRA and CDR2 is YSYEKL. The CDR3 sequence is CASSQEGVQGREGGDEQFF. In DNA, the CDR3 is TGCGCCAGCAGCCAAGAGGGAGTACAGGGACGTGAAGGGGGCGATGAGCAGTTCTTC.

V and J are TRBV6-7 and TRBJ1-2; D gene ambiguous. TRBV6-7 is placed among ORFs of uncertain function. The CDR3 is 15 amino acids. The V end lost 2 bases, the J end lost 9 bases, and 19 bases lay between the germline ends. The CDR3 here is CASSYPGSPLGCYTF. The CDR3, as DNA: TGTGCCAGCAGTTACCCGGGCAGTCCCCTAGGATGCTACACCTTC.

The genes are TRBV28 and TRBJ2-5; D gene uncertain. Between the trimmed V and J ends, which lost 5 bases and 2 bases, there was a span of 12 bases. Germline CDR1 and CDR2: MDHEN and SYDVKM. This CDR3 has 14 amino acids. CDR3 DNA: TGTGCCAGCAGTCGGAGCTGGGTACAAGAGACCCAGTACTTC. As protein: CASSRSWVQETQYF.

CDR3: CASSEGSGTYEQYF. The CDR3 nucleotides are TGTGCCAGCAGCGAGGGTAGCGGGACCTACGAGCAGTACTTC. V and J are TRBV9 and TRBJ2-7; 8 positions match TRBD2. CDR3 size: 14 residues. The germline V gene encodes CDR1 SGDLS and CDR2 YYNGEE. The J segment lost 2 bases and the V segment lost 3 bases, leaving 4 bases of the junction unmatched.

This rearrangement joins TRBV18 to TRBJ2-2; TRBD1 might be the D (5 bases). V lost 3 bases to trimming and J lost 3 bases, with 14 bases between them. The CDR3 loop spans 16 amino acids. Germline V CDR1 and CDR2: KGHSH, LQKENI. The CDR3 loop reads CASSPRRTLHTGELFF. DNA for the CDR3: TGTGCCAGCTCACCCAGGCGGACACTCCACACCGGGGAGCTGTTTTTT.

The rearrangement joins TRBV7-3 to TRBJ2-1, with TRBD2 matching over 9 bases. The germline CDR1 and CDR2 sequences are SGHTA and FQGTGA. This CDR3 has 15 residues. J was trimmed by 7 bases and V by 1 base; bases with no gene match: 5. The CDR3 DNA reads TGTGCCAGCAGCTTAATAGCGGGAGTAGGTAATGAGCAGTTCTTC. Its translation: CASSLIAGVGNEQFF.

DNA of the CDR3: TGTGCCAGCAGCACAGGGGCCTTCGAGGAACTGTTTTTT. Amino acids: CASSTGAFEELFF. The V gene is TRBV6-5, the J gene TRBJ1-4, with 7 bases identical to TRBD1. The germline CDR1 and CDR2 sequences are MNHEY and SVGAGI. The CDR3 totals 13 residues. With V trimmed by 6 bases and J by 12 bases, 10 bases remained unmatched.

The V and J genes are TRBV19 and TRBJ2-6, with D perhaps TRBD1 (5 bases). The CDR3 loop spans 15 amino acids. Germline-derived CDR1 and CDR2 are LNHDA and SQIVND (reference sequence). V lost 8 bases to trimming and J lost 0 bases, with 11 bases between them. The CDR3 loop reads CASRQSSSGANVLTF. CDR3 nucleotide sequence: TGTGCCAGTCGACAGTCCAGCTCTGGGGCCAACGTCCTGACTTTC.

On this clone itself: Other DNA sequences in this sample translate to the same CDR3. The chain uses TRBV9 and TRBJ2-7, with 10 nucleotides matching TRBD2. CDR3 length equals 15 residues. CDR1 and CDR2 from the germline V gene are SGDLS and YYNGEE. V lost 0 bases, J lost 3 bases, and 3 bases stayed unmatched. The chain's CDR3 is CASSVGAGGLYEQYF. The CDR3 DNA is TGTGCCAGCAGCGTAGGAGCGGGAGGGCTCTACGAGCAGTACTTC.

The chain uses TRBV7-9 and TRBJ2-7, with D perhaps being TRBD1 or TRBD2 (6 bases each). Germline CDR1 SEHNR, CDR2 FQNEAQ (reference sequence). This CDR3 has 14 amino acids. Trimming pared 4 bases from V and 2 bases from J, leaving 12 bases between. Written as DNA, the CDR3 is TGTGCCAGCAGCTCCCACAGGGAGGCCTACGAGCAGTACTTC. This gives the protein CASSSHREAYEQYF.

The chain carries TRBV29-1 and TRBJ1-1; 10 bases agree with TRBD1. Germline V gives CDR1 SQVTM, CDR2 ANQGSEA. This CDR3 comprises 15 residues. J lost 5 bases, V lost 5 bases, and 11 bases had no gene match. The CDR3 sequence is CSVLASRDRGTEAFF. CDR3 bases: TGCAGCGTTCTGGCCAGCAGGGACAGGGGTACTGAAGCTTTCTTT.

The chain has TRBV28 and TRBJ1-5, with 10 bases fitting TRBD1. The V and J ends lost 6 bases and 11 bases, in that order; junction bases with no gene match: 7. CDR3 size: 13 residues. Germline values: CDR1 MDHEN, CDR2 SYDVKM. CDR3 sequence reads: CASSLTGGKAQHF. In nucleotides, the CDR3 is TGTGCCAGCAGCCTGACAGGGGGCAAGGCCCAGCATTTT.

The V call is TRBV27, the J call TRBJ1-2, with D tentatively TRBD1 (5 bases). The ends were cut back, 5 bases at V and 4 bases at J, with 14 bases in the middle. Per germline, CDR1 MNHEY and CDR2 SMNVEV (reference sequence). This CDR3 region has 14 residues. CDR3 in DNA: TGTGCCAGCAGTCCCATTGGGGACCCCTATGGCTACACCTTC. It is translated as CASSPIGDPYGYTF.

The chain combines TRBV9 with TRBJ2-1; the match to TRBD2 covers 9 bases. Germline trimming cut 4 bases from V and 7 bases from J; bases unmatched to any gene: 9. This CDR3 has 15 residues. Germline assignment: CDR1 SGDLS and CDR2 YYNGEE. CDR3 nucleotide sequence: TGTGCCAGCAGCTTTAGCGGGAGAGAGGGAAATGAGCAGTTCTTC. It is translated as CASSFSGREGNEQFF. The variable domain in full, with the rest retrieved from reference TRBV9 and TRBJ2-1, is DSGVTQTPKHLITATGQRVTLRCSPRSGDLSVYWYQQSLDQGLQFLIQYYNGEERAKGNILERFSAQQFPDLHSELNLSSLELGDSALYFCASSFSGREGNEQFFGPGTRLTVL.

The V gene is TRBV4-1, the J gene TRBJ2-5; 16 nucleotides line up with TRBD2. This CDR3 contains 20 residues. The germline V gene has CDR1 MGHRA and CDR2 YSYEKL. V was pared by 0 bases and J by 5 bases, with 12 bases of the junction left unmatched. DNA of the CDR3: TGCGCCAGCAGCCAAGAAAAGGGACTAGCGGGAGGGCCAGTAGCTGAGACCCAGTACTTC. Its translation: CASSQEKGLAGGPVAETQYF.